Listed below are T cell receptor beta chains from one sample, sequenced in a study of siplizumab effects on memory and regulatory T cells. Generated by immunoSEQ multiplex PCR, the TCRdb table keeps only in-frame clones and is missing some. This sample has about 100,000 clones, with less than 95% found just once. What was sequenced was non-Treg CD4+ T cells sorted from blood. The receptors derive from a human donor in good health. The CDR3 runs from the conserved cysteine through the conserved F or W. The D gene is left open where the match is weak. Only some rows state a clone size, as once, few, many or a class for expanded clones.

v_call	clone_size	j_call	cdr3_length	d_call	cdr3_aa	cdr3_nt
TRBV11-1	.	TRBJ2-7	16	TRBD1	CASSAAGTGGLYEQYF	TGTGCCAGCAGCGCTGCTGGGACAGGGGGACTCTACGAGCAGTACTTC
TRBV6-5	.	TRBJ1-2	15	.	CASSYSGGGRSGYTF	TGTGCCAGCAGTTACTCGGGCGGGGGGCGCAGTGGCTACACCTTC
TRBV6-5	.	TRBJ2-7	16	TRBD2	CASSYSIPSGAYEQYF	TGTGCCAGCAGTTACTCGATTCCTAGCGGGGCCTACGAGCAGTACTTC
TRBV6-1	.	TRBJ2-7	12	.	CASIGGSHEQYF	TGTGCCAGCATCGGAGGTTCCCACGAGCAGTACTTC
TRBV28	.	TRBJ2-7	16	TRBD2	CASSTSGRAVSYEQYF	TGTGCCAGCAGTACTAGCGGGAGGGCCGTATCCTACGAGCAGTACTTC
TRBV7-6	.	TRBJ2-2	17	.	CASSSRGSSSDTGELFF	TGTGCCAGCAGCTCTAGGGGATCATCATCGGACACCGGGGAGCTGTTTTTT
TRBV28	.	TRBJ1-2	12	.	CASSLQGYGYTF	TGTGCCAGCAGTTTACAGGGTTATGGCTACACCTTC
TRBV7-2	.	TRBJ2-1	16	TRBD2	CASSLATSGSFNEQFF	TGTGCCAGCAGCTTAGCGACTAGCGGGAGTTTTAATGAGCAGTTCTTC
TRBV11-2	.	TRBJ2-1	16	TRBD2	CASSPNLAGANNEQFF	TGTGCCAGCAGCCCAAACCTAGCGGGAGCAAACAATGAGCAGTTCTTC
TRBV6-6	.	TRBJ2-7	14	.	CASIPGPVGYEQYF	TGTGCCAGCATTCCGGGGCCGGTTGGGTACGAGCAGTACTTC
TRBV2	.	TRBJ2-7	12	TRBD2	CACGRTSYEQYF	TGTGCGTGCGGGAGAACCTCCTACGAGCAGTACTTC
TRBV18	.	TRBJ1-1	14	.	CASSPSRARTEAFF	TGTGCCAGCTCACCGTCCCGGGCTCGGACTGAAGCTTTCTTT
TRBV7-3	.	TRBJ2-1	15	TRBD1	CASSSATGGSNEQFF	TGTGCCAGCAGCTCCGCAACAGGGGGGTCCAATGAGCAGTTCTTC
TRBV14	.	TRBJ2-5	14	TRBD2	CASSPSSGRETQYF	TGTGCCAGCAGCCCCTCAAGCGGGAGGGAGACCCAGTACTTC
TRBV27	.	TRBJ1-5	16	.	CASSFSGTHSNQPQHF	TGTGCCAGCAGTTTCTCTGGGACACATAGCAATCAGCCCCAGCATTTT
TRBV6-6	once	TRBJ1-5	13	.	CASSYRSNQPQHF	TGTGCCAGCAGTTACAGGAGCAATCAGCCCCAGCATTTT
TRBV27	.	TRBJ1-2	13	.	CASSFVGQNGYTF	TGTGCCAGCAGTTTTGTCGGCCAGAACGGCTACACCTTC
TRBV5-1	.	TRBJ1-5	14	.	CASSPTMGNQPQHF	TGCGCCAGCAGCCCCACGATGGGCAATCAGCCCCAGCATTTT
TRBV2	.	TRBJ1-2	15	.	CASRNREVVQDGYTF	TGTGCCAGCCGGAACAGGGAGGTCGTCCAGGATGGCTACACCTTC
TRBV6-1	.	TRBJ2-7	14	TRBD2	CAILVGTSAYEQYF	TGTGCCATCCTCGTAGGGACTAGCGCCTACGAGCAGTACTTC
TRBV4-1	.	TRBJ1-5	15	.	CASSRLNILDQPQHF	TGCGCCAGCAGCCGGTTAAACATTCTCGATCAGCCCCAGCATTTT
TRBV7-9	.	TRBJ2-1	16	TRBD2	CASSFGWSSGDNEQFF	TGTGCCAGCAGCTTTGGGTGGTCTAGCGGGGACAATGAGCAGTTCTTC
TRBV5-1	once	TRBJ2-7	15	TRBD1	CASSLDSGGLNEQYF	TGCGCCAGCAGCTTGGATTCAGGGGGCTTGAACGAGCAGTACTTC
TRBV6-6	.	TRBJ2-5	13	.	CASSYGGEETQYF	TGTGCCAGCAGTTACGGGGGAGAGGAGACCCAGTACTTC
TRBV11-2	.	TRBJ2-3	14	.	CASSLRGVADTQYF	TGTGCCAGCAGCTTACGAGGGGTCGCAGATACGCAGTATTTT
TRBV7-8	once	TRBJ1-4	15	TRBD1	CASSFDRASNEKLFF	TGTGCCAGCAGCTTTGACAGGGCCTCGAATGAAAAACTGTTTTTT
TRBV5-6	.	TRBJ2-3	15	TRBD2	CASSPIAGGTDTQYF	TGTGCCAGCAGTCCTATAGCGGGAGGCACAGATACGCAGTATTTT
TRBV30	.	TRBJ1-2	16	.	CAWTGVGTPANYGYTF	TGTGCCTGGACCGGCGTCGGCACTCCCGCTAACTATGGCTACACCTTC
TRBV2	.	TRBJ2-5	11	.	CASSGAETQYF	TGTGCCAGCAGTGGCGCAGAGACCCAGTACTTC
TRBV29-1	.	TRBJ2-6	13	.	CSVQTSGANVLTF	TGCAGCGTCCAGACCTCTGGGGCCAACGTCCTGACTTTC
TRBV6-1	.	TRBJ1-5	14	.	CASSDLPGDQPQHF	TGTGCCAGCAGTGACCTGCCCGGAGATCAGCCCCAGCATTTT
TRBV18	.	TRBJ1-1	13	TRBD1	CASSQTGESEAFF	TGTGCCAGCTCACAAACAGGGGAAAGTGAAGCTTTCTTT
TRBV6-5	.	TRBJ1-5	15	.	CASSMGPSSNQPQHF	TGTGCCAGCAGTATGGGACCGAGTAGCAATCAGCCCCAGCATTTT
TRBV7-6	.	TRBJ1-4	16	.	CASSGLGSATNEKLFF	TGTGCCAGCAGCGGACTCGGGAGTGCAACTAATGAAAAACTGTTTTTT
TRBV7-6	.	TRBJ1-1	12	.	CASSQQNTEAFF	TGTGCCAGCAGCCAACAGAACACTGAAGCTTTCTTT
TRBV5-1	.	TRBJ2-6	20	TRBD1	CASSSGDRTGWNSGANVLTF	TGCGCCAGCAGCTCGGGGGACCGGACAGGGTGGAACTCTGGGGCCAACGTCCTGACTTTC
TRBV4-1	once	TRBJ2-2	16	.	CASSQDVGATAGELFF	TGCGCCAGCAGCCAAGATGTGGGCGCGACGGCCGGGGAGCTGTTTTTT
TRBV6-5	few	TRBJ2-1	11	.	CASSKGGEQFF	TGTGCCAGCAGCAAAGGGGGGGAGCAGTTCTTC
TRBV27	.	TRBJ2-1	17	TRBD1	CASSRQGQGLFYNEQFF	TGTGCCAGCAGTCGCCAGGGACAGGGGTTGTTCTACAATGAGCAGTTCTTC
TRBV19	.	TRBJ2-1	14	TRBD2	CASRPTSVYNEQFF	TGTGCCAGTAGGCCGACTAGCGTGTACAATGAGCAGTTCTTC
TRBV18	.	TRBJ1-1	12	TRBD1	CASSPKGQGAFF	TGTGCCAGCTCACCAAAGGGACAGGGGGCTTTCTTT
TRBV11-2	.	TRBJ1-4	14	TRBD1	CASSPGQRNEKLFF	TGTGCCAGCAGCCCGGGACAGCGTAATGAAAAACTGTTTTTT
TRBV4-1	.	TRBJ1-5	14	TRBD1	CASSQTQGNQPQHF	TGCGCCAGCAGCCAAACACAGGGGAATCAGCCCCAGCATTTT
TRBV19	.	TRBJ1-3	15	TRBD1	CASSPTGDSGNTIYF	TGTGCCAGTAGTCCCACAGGGGACTCTGGAAACACCATATATTTT
TRBV6-1	.	TRBJ1-2	14	TRBD1	CASRGTGGSYGYTF	TGTGCCAGCAGAGGGACAGGGGGCAGCTATGGCTACACCTTC
TRBV7-2	.	TRBJ1-2	15	.	CASRPTEAGSSGYTF	TGTGCCAGCAGACCCACCGAGGCAGGATCTTCGGGCTACACCTTC
TRBV28	once	TRBJ2-7	14	TRBD2	CASRERGASYEQYF	TGTGCCAGCAGAGAGCGGGGGGCCTCCTACGAGCAGTACTTC
TRBV6-5	once	TRBJ2-3	13	.	CATNPGTPDTQYF	TGTGCCACCAACCCAGGGACCCCAGATACGCAGTATTTT
TRBV5-5	.	TRBJ2-7	17	TRBD1	CASSPPFRQGSSYEQYF	TGTGCCAGCAGCCCACCATTTAGACAGGGGAGTTCCTACGAGCAGTACTTC
TRBV5-1	.	TRBJ2-7	14	.	CASSLGAATYEQYF	TGCGCCAGCAGCTTGGGGGCGGCTACCTACGAGCAGTACTTC
TRBV19	few	TRBJ1-3	11	.	CACRIGNTIYF	TGTGCCTGCCGGATTGGAAACACCATATATTTT
TRBV6-1	.	TRBJ2-5	16	.	CASSEREWGFQETQYF	TGTGCCAGCAGTGAAAGGGAGTGGGGTTTCCAAGAGACCCAGTACTTC
TRBV15	.	TRBJ1-1	14	TRBD1	CATSREQGFTEAFF	TGTGCCACCAGCAGAGAACAGGGGTTCACTGAAGCTTTCTTT
TRBV7-3	.	TRBJ2-3	16	TRBD2	CASSKLAGDLTDTQYF	TGTGCCAGCAGTAAACTAGCGGGAGACCTCACAGATACGCAGTATTTT
TRBV5-1	.	TRBJ1-4	15	TRBD1	CASSTQTGVDEKLFF	TGCGCCAGCAGCACCCAGACAGGGGTAGATGAAAAACTGTTTTTT
TRBV5-1	.	TRBJ2-5	17	TRBD2	CASRFLRSSGDQETQYF	TGCGCCAGCAGATTCCTCCGGAGTAGCGGGGATCAAGAGACCCAGTACTTC
TRBV27	.	TRBJ2-3	17	TRBD2	CASSFPQTSGSTDTQYF	TGTGCCAGCAGTTTTCCCCAGACTAGCGGGAGCACAGATACGCAGTATTTT
TRBV27	once	TRBJ1-5	18	.	CASSPRGAGVISNQPQHF	TGTGCCAGCAGTCCGAGGGGGGCCGGGGTTATAAGCAATCAGCCCCAGCATTTT
TRBV7-3	.	TRBJ1-1	13	.	CASSGGGHTEAFF	TGTGCCAGCAGCGGAGGGGGTCACACTGAAGCTTTCTTT
TRBV19	once	TRBJ2-5	13	.	CASSSFPEETQYF	TGTGCCAGTAGTTCCTTTCCGGAGGAGACCCAGTACTTC